Listed here are 8 T cell receptor beta chains from one sample, sequenced in a study of T cells in Graves' hyperthyroidism and ophthalmopathy. Amplification of TCR beta CDR3 regions used RNA as the template. Researchers ran a first-round RT-PCR on the TCR CDR3 using the HTBI primer set. TCRdb processed the multiplex PCR reads anew with MiXCR; each CDR3 protein has one entry. This table holds under 350,000 distinct CDR3 sequences, under 25% found once. Material for sequencing was blood. The receptor source for this set is a woman in her forties or fifties with Graves' hyperthyroidism.

This clonotype was picked up many times. V and J are TRBV5-1 and TRBJ2-1; 7 bases match TRBD1. Looked up from germline, CDR1 is SGHRS and CDR2 is YFSETQ. The ends lost 4 bases at V and 8 bases at J; junction bases unmatched: 6. CDR3 size: 13 residues. The CDR3 here is CASSGNRGHEQFF. Written as DNA, the CDR3 is TGCGCCAGCAGCGGGAACAGGGGCCATGAGCAGTTCTTC.

This chain connects TRBV20-1 to TRBJ2-1, with 11 nucleotides matching TRBD2. Looked up from germline, CDR1 is DFQATT and CDR2 is SNEGSKA (reference sequence). The ends lost 1 base at V and 7 bases at J; junction bases unmatched: 6. The CDR3 spans 15 residues. CDR3: CSARVPLAGGNEQFF. The CDR3 coding sequence is TGCAGTGCTAGAGTCCCCCTAGCGGGAGGAAATGAGCAGTTCTTC.

The sample holds many counts of this clonotype. This chain uses TRBV7-2 with TRBJ1-2, with D possibly matching TRBD1 (5 bases). V lost 1 base to trimming and J lost 4 bases, with 13 bases between them. The CDR3 sequence is 15 residues long. Germline loops: CDR1 SGHTA, CDR2 FQGNSA. The CDR3 DNA is TGTGCCAGCAGCTTAGAGGTTCAGGGCGGCTATGGCTACACCTTC. Translating it yields CASSLEVQGGYGYTF. Full variable domain (outside the CDR3, taken from reference TRBV7-2 and TRBJ1-2): GAGVSQSPSNKVTEKGKDVELRCDPISGHTALYWYRQSLGQGLEFLIYFQGNSAPDKSGLPSDRFSAERTGGSVSTLTIQRTQQEDSAVYLCASSLEVQGGYGYTFGSGTRLTVV.

The V call is TRBV5-5, the J call TRBJ2-5, with 15 nucleotides matching TRBD2. The CDR3 runs 17 residues. The germline gives CDR1 SGHKS, CDR2 YYEKEE (reference sequence). V was pared by 5 bases and J by 9 bases, with 14 bases of the junction left unmatched. CDR3 loop: CASSFGTSGRTSRAQYF. In DNA, the CDR3 is TGTGCCAGCAGTTTCGGGACTAGCGGGAGGACCTCCAGGGCCCAGTACTTC.

This sequence joins TRBV4-1 and TRBJ2-1, with 8 bases identical to TRBD2. V dropped 4 bases and J dropped 6; count of bases not matched to a gene: 5. This CDR3 is built from 14 residues. The germline V gene encodes CDR1 MGHRA and CDR2 YSYEKL. CDR3 coding DNA: TGCGCCAGCAGCCCGGGACTAGAAGGCAATGAGCAGTTCTTC. It yields the protein CASSPGLEGNEQFF.

This chain links TRBV19 with TRBJ1-5; weak D call: TRBD1 (5 bases). This CDR3 comprises 16 residues. Germline V lookup: CDR1 LNHDA, CDR2 SQIVND (reference sequence). Deletions cut 6 bases from V and 3 bases from J, with 18 bases between. The CDR3 region has the DNA TGTGCCAGTAGCATCAATGGAGGGGCTTTCAATCAGCCCCAGCATTTT. It yields the protein CASSINGGAFNQPQHF.

This clonotype was recorded a few times. CDR3 sequence: CASGQYSNQPQHF. The CDR3 DNA is TGTGCCAGCGGACAGTATAGCAATCAGCCCCAGCATTTT. V is TRBV27 and J is TRBJ1-5; D might be TRBD1 (6 bases). Germline assignment: CDR1 MNHEY and CDR2 SMNVEV (reference sequence). The CDR3 runs 13 residues. The V end lost 8 bases, the J end lost 0 bases, and 8 bases lay between the germline ends.

This clonotype was seen repeatedly, ten times or more. The chain is built from TRBV20-1 and TRBJ2-1, with 12 positions matching TRBD2. The CDR3 spans 17 residues. Germline V gene lookup returns CDR1 DFQATT and CDR2 SNEGSKA (reference sequence). V lost 6 bases, J lost 7 bases, and 16 bases stayed unmatched. CDR3 sequence (DNA): TGCAGTGCCAGCATTGTACCGGGACTAGCGGGTGGGAATGAGCAGTTCTTC. It yields the protein CSASIVPGLAGGNEQFF.